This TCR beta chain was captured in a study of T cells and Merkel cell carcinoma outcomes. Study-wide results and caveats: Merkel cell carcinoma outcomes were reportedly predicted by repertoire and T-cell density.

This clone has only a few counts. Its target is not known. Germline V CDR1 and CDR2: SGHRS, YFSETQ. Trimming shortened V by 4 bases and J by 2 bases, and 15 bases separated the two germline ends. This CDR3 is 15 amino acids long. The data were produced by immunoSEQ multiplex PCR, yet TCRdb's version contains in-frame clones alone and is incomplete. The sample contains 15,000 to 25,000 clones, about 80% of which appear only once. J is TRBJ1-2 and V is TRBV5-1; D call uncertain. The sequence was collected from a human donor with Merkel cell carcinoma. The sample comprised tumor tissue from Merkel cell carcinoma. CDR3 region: CASSLHRTENYGYTF. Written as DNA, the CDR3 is TGCGCCAGCAGCCTCCATCGGACCGAGAACTATGGCTACACCTTC.